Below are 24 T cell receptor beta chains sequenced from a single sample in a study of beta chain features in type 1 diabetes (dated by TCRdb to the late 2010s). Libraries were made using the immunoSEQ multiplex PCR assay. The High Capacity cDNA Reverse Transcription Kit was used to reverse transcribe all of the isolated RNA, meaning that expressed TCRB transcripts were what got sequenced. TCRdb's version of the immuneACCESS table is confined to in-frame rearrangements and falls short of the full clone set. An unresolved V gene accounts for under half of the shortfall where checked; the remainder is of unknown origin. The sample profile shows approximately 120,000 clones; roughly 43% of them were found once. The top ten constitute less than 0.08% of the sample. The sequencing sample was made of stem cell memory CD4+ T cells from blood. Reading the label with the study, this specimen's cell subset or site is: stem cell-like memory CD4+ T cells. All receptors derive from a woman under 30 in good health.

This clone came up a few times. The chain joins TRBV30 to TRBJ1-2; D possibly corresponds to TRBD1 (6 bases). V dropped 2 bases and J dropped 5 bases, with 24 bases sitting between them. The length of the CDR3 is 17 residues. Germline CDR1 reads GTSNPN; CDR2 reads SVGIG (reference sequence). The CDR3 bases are TGTGCCTGGAGTACTTGGACAGTGAGGGGCGCCTTATATGGCTACACCTTC. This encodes CAWSTWTVRGALYGYTF. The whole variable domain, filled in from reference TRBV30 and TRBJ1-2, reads SQTIHQWPATLVQPVGSPLSLECTVEGTSNPNLYWYRQAAGRGLQLLFYSVGIGQISSEVPQNLSASRPQDRQFILSSKKLLLSDSGFYLCAWSTWTVRGALYGYTFGSGTRLTVV.

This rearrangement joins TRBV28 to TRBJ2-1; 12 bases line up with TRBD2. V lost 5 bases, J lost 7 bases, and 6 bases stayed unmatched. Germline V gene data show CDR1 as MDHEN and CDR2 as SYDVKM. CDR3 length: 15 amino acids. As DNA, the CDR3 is TGTGCCAGCAGTCTAGCGGGAGGGGATAAGAATGAGCAGTTCTTC. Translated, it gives CASSLAGGDKNEQFF. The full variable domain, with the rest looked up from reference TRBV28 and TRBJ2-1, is DVKVTQSSRYLVKRTGEKVFLECVQDMDHENMFWYRQDPGLGLRLIYFSYDVKMKEKGDIPEGYSVSREKKERFSLILESASTNQTSMYLCASSLAGGDKNEQFFGPGTRLTVL.

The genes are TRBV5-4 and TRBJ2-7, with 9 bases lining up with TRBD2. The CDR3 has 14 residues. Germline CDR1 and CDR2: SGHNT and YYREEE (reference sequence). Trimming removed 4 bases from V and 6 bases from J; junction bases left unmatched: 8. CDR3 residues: CASSPRGRALEQYF. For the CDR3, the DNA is TGTGCCAGCAGCCCTCGCGGGAGGGCCCTCGAGCAGTACTTC.

CDR3 loop: CASSDRGHIHSNQPQHF. In DNA, the CDR3 is TGTGCCAGCAGTGACAGGGGGCACATACATAGCAATCAGCCCCAGCATTTT. This sequence joins TRBV6-1 and TRBJ1-5, with TRBD1 matching 8 bases. After removal of 3 bases from V and 0 bases from J, the junction contained 7 bases not matched to a gene. The CDR3 extends over 17 amino acids. In germline, CDR1 is MNHNS, CDR2 SASEGT.

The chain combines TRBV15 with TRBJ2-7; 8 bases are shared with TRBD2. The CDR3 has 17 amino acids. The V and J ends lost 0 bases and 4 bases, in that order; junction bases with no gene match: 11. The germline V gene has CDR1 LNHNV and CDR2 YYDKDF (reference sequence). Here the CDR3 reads CATSREGPAGDGYEQYF. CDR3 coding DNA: TGTGCCACCAGCAGAGAGGGCCCAGCGGGAGATGGGTACGAGCAGTACTTC. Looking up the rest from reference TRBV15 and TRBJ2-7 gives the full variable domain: DAMVIQNPRYQVTQFGKPVTLSCSQTLNHNVMYWYQQKSSQAPKLLFHYYDKDFNNEADTPDNFQSRRPNTSFCFLDIRSPGLGDTAMYLCATSREGPAGDGYEQYFGPGTRLTVT.

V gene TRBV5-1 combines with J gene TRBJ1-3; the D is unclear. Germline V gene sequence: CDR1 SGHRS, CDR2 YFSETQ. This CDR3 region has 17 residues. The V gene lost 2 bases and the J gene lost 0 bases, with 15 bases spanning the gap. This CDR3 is CASSFDFLGFSGNTIYF. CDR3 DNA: TGCGCCAGCAGCTTTGACTTCCTCGGATTCTCTGGAAACACCATATATTTT. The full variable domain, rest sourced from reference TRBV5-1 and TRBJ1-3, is KAGVTQTPRYLIKTRGQQVTLSCSPISGHRSVSWYQQTPGQGLQFLFEYFSETQRNKGNFPGRFSGRQFSNSRSEMNVSTLELGDSALYLCASSFDFLGFSGNTIYFGEGSWLTVV.

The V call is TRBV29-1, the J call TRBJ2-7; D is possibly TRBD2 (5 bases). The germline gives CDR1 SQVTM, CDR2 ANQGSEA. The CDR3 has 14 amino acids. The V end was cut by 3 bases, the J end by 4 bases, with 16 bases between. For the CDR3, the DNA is TGCAGCGTTGAGGCATCGGGAAAAGGGTACGAGCAGTACTTC. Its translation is CSVEASGKGYEQYF.

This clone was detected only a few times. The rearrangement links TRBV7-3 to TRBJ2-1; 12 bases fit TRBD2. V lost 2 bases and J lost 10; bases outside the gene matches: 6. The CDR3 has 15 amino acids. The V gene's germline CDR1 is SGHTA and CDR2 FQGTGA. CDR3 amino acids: CASSLGLAGGGEQFF. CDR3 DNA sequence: TGTGCCAGCAGCTTAGGGCTAGCGGGAGGGGGCGAGCAGTTCTTC.

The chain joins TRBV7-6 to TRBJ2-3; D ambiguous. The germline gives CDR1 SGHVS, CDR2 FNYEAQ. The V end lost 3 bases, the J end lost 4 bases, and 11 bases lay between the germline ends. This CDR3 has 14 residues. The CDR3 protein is CASSLASFPDTQYF. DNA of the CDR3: TGTGCCAGCAGCTTGGCTAGTTTCCCAGATACGCAGTATTTT.

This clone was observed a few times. This CDR3 is CASSRTGYEQYF. CDR3 DNA sequence: TGTGCCAGCAGTAGGACGGGATACGAGCAGTACTTC. V and J are TRBV28 and TRBJ2-7; possible D gene TRBD2, 5 bases. This CDR3 region has 12 residues. In germline, CDR1 is MDHEN, CDR2 SYDVKM. Trimming stripped 5 bases from V and 4 bases from J, with 9 bases between.

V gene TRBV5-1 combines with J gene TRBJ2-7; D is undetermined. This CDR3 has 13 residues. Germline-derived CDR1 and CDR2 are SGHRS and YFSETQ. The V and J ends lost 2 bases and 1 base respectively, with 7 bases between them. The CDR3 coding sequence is TGCGCCAGCAGCTTCCTGAGGTCCTACGAGCAGTACTTC. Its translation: CASSFLRSYEQYF. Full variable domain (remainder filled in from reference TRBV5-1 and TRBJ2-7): KAGVTQTPRYLIKTRGQQVTLSCSPISGHRSVSWYQQTPGQGLQFLFEYFSETQRNKGNFPGRFSGRQFSNSRSEMNVSTLELGDSALYLCASSFLRSYEQYFGPGTRLTVT.

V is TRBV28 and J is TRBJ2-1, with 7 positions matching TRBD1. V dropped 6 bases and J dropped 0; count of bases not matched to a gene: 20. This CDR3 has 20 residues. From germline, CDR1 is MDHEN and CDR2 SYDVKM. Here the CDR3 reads CASRPRYRQGERRSYNEQFF. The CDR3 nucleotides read TGTGCCAGCAGACCCCGTTACCGGCAGGGGGAGCGCCGCTCCTACAATGAGCAGTTCTTC.

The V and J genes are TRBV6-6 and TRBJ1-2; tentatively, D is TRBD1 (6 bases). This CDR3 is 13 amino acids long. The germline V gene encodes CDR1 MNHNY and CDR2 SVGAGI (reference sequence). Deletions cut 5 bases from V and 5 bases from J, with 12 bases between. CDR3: CASSHRVYYGYTF. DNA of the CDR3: TGTGCCAGCAGTCACAGGGTTTATTATGGCTACACCTTC.

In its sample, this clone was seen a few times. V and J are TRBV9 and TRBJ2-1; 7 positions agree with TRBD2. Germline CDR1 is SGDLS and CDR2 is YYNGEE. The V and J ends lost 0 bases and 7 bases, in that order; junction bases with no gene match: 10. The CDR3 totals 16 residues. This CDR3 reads CASSVGLTGAGNEQFF. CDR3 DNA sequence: TGTGCCAGCAGCGTAGGACTTACGGGAGCGGGGAATGAGCAGTTCTTC.

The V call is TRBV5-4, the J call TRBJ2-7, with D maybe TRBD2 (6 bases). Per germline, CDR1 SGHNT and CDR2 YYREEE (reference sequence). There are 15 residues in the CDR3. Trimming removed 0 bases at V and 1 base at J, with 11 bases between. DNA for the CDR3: TGTGCCAGCAGCTTGGGGACTATCGAATCCTACGAGCAGTACTTC. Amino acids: CASSLGTIESYEQYF.

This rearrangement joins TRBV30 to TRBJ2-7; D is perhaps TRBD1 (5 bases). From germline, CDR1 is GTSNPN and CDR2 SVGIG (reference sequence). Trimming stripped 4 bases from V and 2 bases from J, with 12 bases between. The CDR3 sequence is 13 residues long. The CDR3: CAWMAGNAYEQYF. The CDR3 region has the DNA TGTGCCTGGATGGCAGGGAACGCCTACGAGCAGTACTTC.

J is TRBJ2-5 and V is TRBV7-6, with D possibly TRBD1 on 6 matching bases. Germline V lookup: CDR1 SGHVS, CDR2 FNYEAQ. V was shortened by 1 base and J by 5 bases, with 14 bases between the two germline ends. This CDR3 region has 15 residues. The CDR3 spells CASSLDSGVGETQYF. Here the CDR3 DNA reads TGTGCCAGCAGCTTAGATTCAGGGGTCGGGGAGACCCAGTACTTC.

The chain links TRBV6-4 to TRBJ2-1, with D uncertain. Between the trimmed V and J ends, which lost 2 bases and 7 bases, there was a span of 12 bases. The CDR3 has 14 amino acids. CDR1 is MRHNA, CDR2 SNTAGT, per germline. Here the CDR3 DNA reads TGTGCCAGCAGTGACGGCCCTACGCGGAATGAGCAGTTCTTC. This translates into CASSDGPTRNEQFF.

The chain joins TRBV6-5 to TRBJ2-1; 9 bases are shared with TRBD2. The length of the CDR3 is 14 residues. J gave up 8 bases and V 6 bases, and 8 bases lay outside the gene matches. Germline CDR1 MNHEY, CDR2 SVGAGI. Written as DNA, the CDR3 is TGTGCCAGCAGAGCTAGCGGGATCGGGTATGAGCAGTTCTTC. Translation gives CASRASGIGYEQFF.

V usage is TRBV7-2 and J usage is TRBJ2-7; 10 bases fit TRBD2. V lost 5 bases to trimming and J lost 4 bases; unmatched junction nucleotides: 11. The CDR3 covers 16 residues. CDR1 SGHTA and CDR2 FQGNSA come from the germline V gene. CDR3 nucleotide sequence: TGTGCCAGCAGCCGCCCGACTAGCGGGTCCCCGTACGAGCAGTACTTC. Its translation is CASSRPTSGSPYEQYF.

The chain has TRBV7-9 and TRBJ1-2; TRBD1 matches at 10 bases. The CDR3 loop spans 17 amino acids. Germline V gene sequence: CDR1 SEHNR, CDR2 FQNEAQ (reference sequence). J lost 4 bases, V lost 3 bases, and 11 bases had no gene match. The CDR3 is CASSFPGQGFSLYGYTF. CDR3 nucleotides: TGTGCCAGCAGCTTTCCGGGACAGGGGTTCTCCCTCTATGGCTACACCTTC.

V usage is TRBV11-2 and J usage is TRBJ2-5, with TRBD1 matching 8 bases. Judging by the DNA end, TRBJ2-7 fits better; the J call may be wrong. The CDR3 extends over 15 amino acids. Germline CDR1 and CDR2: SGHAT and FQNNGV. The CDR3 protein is CASSSYRDRPPEQYF. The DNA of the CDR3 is TGTGCCAGCAGCTCTTACCGGGACAGGCCCCCCGAGCAGTACTTC.

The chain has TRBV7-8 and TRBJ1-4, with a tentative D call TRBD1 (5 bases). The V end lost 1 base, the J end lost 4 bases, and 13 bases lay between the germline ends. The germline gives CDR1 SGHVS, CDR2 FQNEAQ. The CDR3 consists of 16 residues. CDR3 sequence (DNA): TGTGCCAGCAGCTTAGAGGCAGGGCTGAGTAATGAAAAACTGTTTTTT. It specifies CASSLEAGLSNEKLFF.

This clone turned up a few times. The CDR3 sequence is CASSLRTRFTYEQYF. The CDR3 DNA sequence: TGTGCCAGCAGTTTACGGACAAGATTCACCTACGAGCAGTACTTC. The chain is built from TRBV28 and TRBJ2-7, with D tentatively TRBD1 (5 bases). This CDR3 region has 15 residues. Trimming removed 2 bases at V and 2 bases at J, with 13 bases between. Germline V gene data show CDR1 as MDHEN and CDR2 as SYDVKM.